This T cell receptor (beta chain) came from a study of CD8 T cells in ankylosing spondylitis. Findings and caveats of the study: Previous work reported some of these motif variants in the synovial fluid and blood of reactive arthritis. Relatively rare in peripheral blood, disease-linked clones were also CD8+. The study identified a TCR beta motif of about eight highly homologous variants that appeared characteristic of ankylosing spondylitis blood.

This clonotype was picked up many times. Its antigen is undetermined. CDR1 is SGHRS, CDR2 YFSETQ, per germline. The CDR3 sequence is 15 residues long. V gave up 4 bases and J gave up 2 bases, with 15 bases separating them. TCRdb called the 5' RACE reads again in MiXCR, with one record for every CDR3 protein. The sample lists approximately 300,000 distinct CDR3 sequences; approximately 20% were seen once. This clonotype originated in a male donor with ankylosing spondylitis or in good health (not recorded which). The J gene is TRBJ1-1, the V gene TRBV5-1; tentatively, D is TRBD1 (5 bases). Sequenced: blood, either unsorted or a sorted T cell fraction (not recorded which). In DNA, the CDR3 is TGCGCCAGCAGCCCCCGACAGACCCTTAACACTGAAGCTTTCTTT. Protein product: CASSPRQTLNTEAFF.